Shown below are 20 T cell receptor beta chains from a single sample sequenced in a study of T cells in Graves' hyperthyroidism and ophthalmopathy. Authors of the study amplified TCR beta CDR3 regions from RNA transcripts. The HTBI set primed first-round TCR CDR3 RT-PCR. TCRdb ran MiXCR on the multiplex PCR reads and lists one entry per CDR3 protein. This table holds fewer than 500,000 distinct CDR3 sequences, roughly 15% found once. The specimen was blood. The receptors were gathered from a woman in her 30s with Graves' ophthalmopathy.

The genes are TRBV6-1 and TRBJ1-1, with D perhaps TRBD1 (5 bases). This CDR3 spans 18 amino acids. Trimming pared 5 bases from V and 1 base from J, leaving 23 bases between. Germline V CDR1 and CDR2: MNHNS, SASEGT. The CDR3 reads CASSIRTGIGAKNTEAFF. CDR3 nucleotide sequence: TGTGCCAGCAGTATTCGGACGGGAATCGGGGCAAAGAACACTGAAGCTTTCTTT.

This rearrangement joins TRBV4-1 to TRBJ2-7; D not resolved. From germline, CDR1 is MGHRA and CDR2 YSYEKL. Trimming took 4 bases from V and 7 from J, leaving 14 bases between them. There are 13 residues in the CDR3. CDR3 sequence reads: CASSPPGLREQYF. The DNA for the CDR3 is TGCGCCAGCAGCCCCCCGGGCCTACGGGAGCAGTACTTC.

V gene TRBV28 combines with J gene TRBJ2-3; 9 bases agree with TRBD2. The CDR3 spans 13 residues. Germline CDR1 and CDR2: MDHEN and SYDVKM. V shed 7 bases, J shed 4 bases, and the junction held 3 bases outside the gene matches. The CDR3 here is CASNSGSSDTQYF. As DNA, the CDR3 is TGTGCCAGCAATAGCGGGAGCTCAGATACGCAGTATTTT. Supplemented by reference TRBV28 and TRBJ2-3, the full variable domain reads DVKVTQSSRYLVKRTGEKVFLECVQDMDHENMFWYRQDPGLGLRLIYFSYDVKMKEKGDIPEGYSVSREKKERFSLILESASTNQTSMYLCASNSGSSDTQYFGPGTRLTVL.

This clonotype was seen repeatedly, ten times or more. This chain joins TRBV28 and TRBJ2-4; 7 bases map to TRBD2. Trimming at V came to 2 bases and at J to 9 bases, leaving 10 bases not matched to a gene. The CDR3 is made up of 15 amino acids. Looked up from germline, CDR1 is MDHEN and CDR2 is SYDVKM. CDR3 in DNA: TGTGCCAGCAGTTTACGTCGCGGGGGAGTCAGCATTCAGTACTTC. Translating gives CASSLRRGGVSIQYF.

This clonotype was seen a few times. This chain joins TRBV12-3 or TRBV12-4 and TRBJ1-2; D is perhaps TRBD1 (6 bases). This CDR3 contains 14 residues. Trimming cost V 5 bases and J 2 bases, with 12 bases left between them. For the CDR3, the DNA is TGTGCCAGCAGTCCATCCGACAGGAACTATGGCTACACCTTC. Translation gives CASSPSDRNYGYTF.

Many counts were recorded for this clonotype. The chain links TRBV2 to TRBJ1-1; weak D call: TRBD1 (6 bases). CDR1 is SNHLY, CDR2 FYNNEI, per germline. CDR3 size: 15 residues. Trimming took 9 bases from V and 3 from J, leaving 20 bases between them. The DNA of the CDR3 is TGTGCCAGAACACAGGGAGCAAGGGAGGACACTGAAGCTTTCTTT. It encodes CARTQGAREDTEAFF.

This clonotype was detected ten times or more. This chain connects TRBV12-5 to TRBJ2-7; the D is unclear. V lost 2 bases and J 5 bases, leaving 4 bases between the germline ends. Germline loops: CDR1 LGHNT, CDR2 FRNRAP. The CDR3 runs 11 residues. As DNA, the CDR3 is TGTGCTAGTGGTTTGACCAACGAGCAGTACTTC. This codes for CASGLTNEQYF.

This clonotype was found a few times. The junction and the germline gene differ at one end; a read error may be behind it. The genes are TRBV7-7 and TRBJ2-5; 7 bases are a match to TRBD2. Germline CDR1 reads SSHAT; CDR2 reads FNYEAQ (reference sequence). The CDR3 is 15 residues long. For the CDR3, the DNA is TGTGCTAGCAGTCTCTCGGGAGCGGGGAAGGAGACCCAGTACTTC. Amino acids: CASSLSGAGKETQYF.

The sample holds a few counts of this clonotype. The rearrangement uses TRBV28 and TRBJ2-5, with a weak D call TRBD1 (5 bases). CDR3 length equals 14 residues. Germline V gene lookup returns CDR1 MDHEN and CDR2 SYDVKM. The germline V and J ends were trimmed by 0 bases and 4 bases, with 9 bases remaining between them. The CDR3 loop reads CASSLWSGAETQYF. The DNA for the CDR3 is TGTGCCAGCAGTTTATGGAGTGGGGCAGAGACCCAGTACTTC.

This clonotype occurred many times. The CDR3 nucleotides are TGTGCCAGCTCACCAAGTCGGGGGGGCTCGACCGGGGAGCTGTTTTTT. Translated: CASSPSRGGSTGELFF. The chain couples TRBV18 to TRBJ2-2, with 8 bases fitting TRBD2. This CDR3 spans 16 amino acids. V was pared by 2 bases and J by 5 bases, with 7 bases of the junction left unmatched. From germline, CDR1 is KGHSH and CDR2 LQKENI.

This clonotype has just a few counts. The chain employs TRBV2 and TRBJ2-7; no clear D gene. V lost 5 bases to trimming and J lost 3 bases, with 17 bases between them. The CDR3 is made up of 15 amino acids. Germline V lookup: CDR1 SNHLY, CDR2 FYNNEI. The CDR3 nucleotides read TGTGCCAGCAGTATCGGAGTGGTCGGATACTACGAGCAGTACTTC. It specifies CASSIGVVGYYEQYF.

This clonotype was counted many times. The genes are TRBV2 and TRBJ2-7, with TRBD1 matching 8 bases. Germline V CDR1 and CDR2: SNHLY, FYNNEI. This CDR3 is 13 amino acids long. V gave up 6 bases and J gave up 3 bases; unmatched junction bases: 4. The CDR3 reads CASRTTGGYEQYF. The CDR3 DNA reads as TGTGCCAGCAGGACCACAGGGGGCTACGAGCAGTACTTC.

This clonotype has a count of ten or more. The V call is TRBV30, the J call TRBJ1-3, with D unclear. The CDR3 consists of 18 residues. V lost 0 bases, J lost 0 bases, and 18 bases lay in between. Germline V CDR1 and CDR2: GTSNPN, SVGIG (reference sequence). CDR3 nucleotide sequence: TGTGCCTGGAGTGTACCATGGCGAAAGGGTAACTCTGGAAACACCATATATTTT. As protein: CAWSVPWRKGNSGNTIYF.

This clonotype was observed many times. The chain recombines TRBV10-1 with TRBJ2-1, with TRBD2 identical over 9 bases. Germline V gene lookup returns CDR1 WNHNN and CDR2 SYGVQD (reference sequence). J gave up 8 bases and V 4 bases, and 9 bases lay outside the gene matches. The CDR3 runs 15 residues. CDR3 coding DNA: TGCGCCAGCAGTGCCTACCTAGCGGGGAGCGATGAGCAGTTCTTC. This gives the protein CASSAYLAGSDEQFF.

This clonotype was counted at least ten times. This chain joins TRBV13 and TRBJ2-3; D uncertain. V lost 5 bases to trimming and J lost 1 base, with 10 bases between them. Germline V lookup: CDR1 PRHDT, CDR2 FYEKMQ (reference sequence). This CDR3 region has 14 residues. Here the CDR3 DNA reads TGTGCCAGCAGCCTGAACTTAGGCACAGATACGCAGTATTTT. It translates to CASSLNLGTDTQYF.

This clonotype was observed at least ten times. The genes are TRBV7-2 and TRBJ2-1; no firm D call. CDR3 length: 11 residues. Germline CDR1 is SGHTA and CDR2 is FQGNSA. Between the trimmed V and J ends, which lost 3 bases and 12 bases, there was a span of 9 bases. The CDR3 spells CASSFSQAQFF. The CDR3 DNA is TGTGCCAGCAGCTTTAGTCAGGCGCAGTTCTTC.

This clonotype was detected many times. The rearrangement uses TRBV28 and TRBJ1-2; 7 bases fit TRBD1. Trimming removed 8 bases from V and 4 bases from J; junction bases left unmatched: 7. This CDR3 spans 13 amino acids. CDR1 is MDHEN and CDR2 is SYDVKM in the germline V gene. This chain's CDR3 is CASRDREGYGYTF. DNA of the CDR3: TGTGCCAGCCGAGACAGGGAAGGCTATGGCTACACCTTC.

This clonotype was detected ten times or more. The V and J genes are TRBV2 and TRBJ2-3, with 11 bases that match TRBD2. V was pared by 10 bases and J by 4 bases, with 13 bases of the junction left unmatched. Looked up from germline, CDR1 is SNHLY and CDR2 is FYNNEI. This CDR3 spans 16 amino acids. CDR3 residues: CATKIAGGPYADTQYF. The CDR3 bases are TGTGCCACCAAAATAGCGGGGGGGCCTTATGCAGATACGCAGTATTTT.

This clonotype has a count of ten or more. This sequence joins TRBV20-1 and TRBJ1-1; the match to TRBD1 covers 7 bases. From germline, CDR1 is DFQATT and CDR2 SNEGSKA (reference sequence). The CDR3 totals 12 residues. V shed 5 bases and J 6 bases; nucleotides not matched to a gene: 6. DNA for the CDR3: TGCAGTGCTGAAGACAGGGACGCTGAAGCTTTCTTT. Its translation is CSAEDRDAEAFF.

The V call is TRBV7-6, the J call TRBJ2-7, with D possibly called TRBD1 or TRBD2 (5 bases each). Trimming cost V 4 bases and J 4 bases, with 14 bases left between them. Germline CDR1 SGHVS, CDR2 FNYEAQ. The CDR3 runs 14 residues. The CDR3 DNA follows: TGTGCCAGCAGCTCCACCAGTGGGGGTTACGAGCAGTACTTC. This sequence encodes CASSSTSGGYEQYF.